This T cell receptor (beta chain) emerged from a study of cytomegalovirus exposure and HLA in healthy donors. This CDR3 is built from 18 residues. Germline lookup yields CDR1 MNHNS and CDR2 SASEGT. V was trimmed by 0 bases and J by 9 bases, leaving 21 bases between them. The PCR used 60 Vbeta and 13 Jbeta primers. Libraries were prepared by immunoSEQ multiplex PCR; TCRdb keeps only in-frame clonotypes and omits some of them. The sample consists of around 140,000 clones, about 80% of them appearing once. The clonotype comes from a middle-aged man in good health and CMV-seropositive. Material for sequencing was PBMCs. This rearrangement joins TRBV6-1 to TRBJ1-6; D is possibly TRBD1 (5 bases). The CDR3 here is CASSEAIGGGTLGSPLHF. The CDR3 DNA is TGTGCCAGCAGTGAAGCCATCGGGGGGGGAACCCTTGGTTCACCCCTCCACTTT.